Shown below are 6 T cell receptor beta chains from a single sample sequenced in a study of CD8+CD57+ T cells in acquired aplastic anemia. The study profiled TCR beta VDJ and CDR3 using genomic DNA as template. MiXCR was run by TCRdb on the reads, yielding one entry per CDR3 protein. There are 100,000 to 130,000 distinct CDR3 sequences in the sample; around 50% occur only once, and approximately 32% lies in the top ten. What was sequenced was sorted CD4+, CD8+, or CD8+CD57+ T cells (not recorded which) from PBMCs. The receptors were gathered from a human donor in good health, serving as a control.

This clonotype was found many times. The chain links TRBV15 to TRBJ1-3; D possibly corresponds to TRBD1 (5 bases). Trimming removed 5 bases at V and 2 bases at J, with 13 bases between. The germline V gene encodes CDR1 LNHNV and CDR2 YYDKDF (reference sequence). CDR3 length equals 15 residues. The CDR3 nucleotides read TGTGCCACCAGCGGCCCGGGGGACCCTGGAAACACCATATATTTT. Amino acids: CATSGPGDPGNTIYF.

In its sample, this clonotype was seen a few times. V gene TRBV7-3 combines with J gene TRBJ1-1, with D possibly TRBD1 on 5 matching bases. V was clipped by 0 bases and J by 5 bases, with 10 bases between them. CDR1 is SGHTA and CDR2 is FQGTGA in the germline V gene. The CDR3 consists of 14 residues. CDR3 nucleotide sequence: TGTGCCAGCAGCTTAACGGGGGAGGGGACTGAAGCTTTCTTT. Amino acid sequence: CASSLTGEGTEAFF.

This clonotype was observed at least ten times. This chain connects TRBV11-3 to TRBJ1-1; D gene ambiguous. Germline CDR1 reads SGHNT; CDR2 reads YENEEA. V lost 5 bases and J 0 bases, leaving 7 bases between the germline ends. The CDR3 loop spans 13 amino acids. The CDR3 region is CASSGRMNTEAFF. DNA for the CDR3: TGTGCCAGCAGCGGGCGAATGAACACTGAAGCTTTCTTT.

This clonotype was counted ten times or more. The chain joins TRBV12-3 or TRBV12-4 to TRBJ1-3; maybe TRBD1 (5 bases). The CDR3 is made up of 15 amino acids. With 3 bases removed from V and 3 bases from J, the gap between germline ends came to 12 bases. The CDR3 nucleotides read TGTGCCAGCAGTTTGATTGAAGGGGTTGGAAACACCATATATTTT. It yields the protein CASSLIEGVGNTIYF.

Only one count was recorded for this clonotype. This rearrangement joins TRBV5-1 to TRBJ1-4; no reliable D call. The germline CDR1 and CDR2 sequences are SGHRS and YFSETQ. The V end was cut by 0 bases, the J end by 0 bases, with 6 bases between. This CDR3 spans 15 amino acids. The CDR3 region is CASSLGPATNEKLFF. In DNA, the CDR3 is TGCGCCAGCAGCTTGGGCCCCGCAACTAATGAAAAACTGTTTTTT.

The V gene is TRBV15, the J gene TRBJ1-4, with D unclear. CDR1 and CDR2 (germline): LNHNV, YYDKDF (reference sequence). Trimming took 0 bases from V and 8 from J, leaving 10 bases between them. The length of the CDR3 is 14 residues. The CDR3 reads CATSRDLQDEKLFF. In DNA, the CDR3 is TGTGCCACCAGCAGAGATTTGCAGGACGAAAAACTGTTTTTT. Using reference TRBV15 and TRBJ1-4 for the parts outside the CDR3, the full variable domain is DAMVIQNPRYQVTQFGKPVTLSCSQTLNHNVMYWYQQKSSQAPKLLFHYYDKDFNNEADTPDNFQSRRPNTSFCFLDIRSPGLGDTAMYLCATSRDLQDEKLFFGSGTQLSVL.